The 17 T cell receptor beta chains below come from one sample, sequenced in a study of T cell repertoires in cytomegalovirus infection. Antigens of these TCRs are unknown. TCRdb reprocessed the reads with MiXCR, giving one entry per CDR3 protein. The repertoire holds 700,000 to 850,000 distinct CDR3 sequences, with about 33% as singletons. Sample: cultured CD8+ T cells from PBMCs, taken from culture after CMV antigen stimulation. The source is a human donor in good health (CMV status not recorded). Some clones in this sample may be carry-over from other donors' samples.

The chain carries TRBV6-2 or TRBV6-3 and TRBJ2-3; 8 bases agree with TRBD2. Trimming at V came to 4 bases and at J to 1 base, leaving 4 bases not matched to a gene. CDR1 is MNHEY, CDR2 SVGEGT, per germline. The CDR3 is 15 residues long. The CDR3, as DNA: TGTGCCAGCAGTTTCGTGCGGGGGGGCACAGATACGCAGTATTTT. Protein product: CASSFVRGGTDTQYF.

As for this clonotype: An end of the junction differs from the germline gene, which may be a read error. The V and J genes are TRBV4-2 and TRBJ2-1; D not certain. This CDR3 has 12 amino acids. Per the germline V gene, CDR1 is LGHNA and CDR2 is YNFKEQ. This chain's CDR3 is CVSSHWGLEQFF. The CDR3 nucleotides read TGTGTCAGCAGCCATTGGGGTCTTGAGCAGTTCTTC.

The CDR3 sequence is CASSSRGGNEKLFF. The CDR3 DNA reads as TGTGCCAGCAGTTCGAGGGGGGGTAATGAAAAACTGTTTTTT. The chain has TRBV12-3 or TRBV12-4 and TRBJ1-4; D is possibly TRBD1 (6 bases). Trimming stripped 4 bases from V and 4 bases from J, with 10 bases between. The CDR3 spans 14 residues.

This chain uses TRBV4-1 with TRBJ2-2, with TRBD2 matching over 12 bases. CDR1 is MGHRA and CDR2 is YSYEKL in the germline V gene. Trimming cost V 0 bases and J 8 bases; bases outside gene matches: 19. This CDR3 has 21 residues. The CDR3 reads CASSQEPLTSGGPKGRGELFF. The CDR3 DNA is TGCGCCAGCAGCCAAGAACCCCTGACTAGCGGGGGCCCGAAAGGGAGAGGGGAGCTGTTTTTT.

This clonotype was detected only a few times. The rearrangement joins TRBV7-8 to TRBJ1-5; D is ambiguous. Germline assignment: CDR1 SGHVS and CDR2 FQNEAQ. This CDR3 has 13 residues. Trimming pared 6 bases from V and 5 bases from J, leaving 11 bases between. This CDR3 reads CASRVGWDQPQHF. CDR3 nucleotide sequence: TGTGCCAGCAGGGTAGGGTGGGATCAGCCCCAGCATTTT.

The chain combines TRBV5-4 with TRBJ1-5; 11 bases line up with TRBD1. From germline, CDR1 is SGHNT and CDR2 YYREEE (reference sequence). The CDR3 spans 15 residues. The V and J ends lost 4 bases and 6 bases, in that order; junction bases with no gene match: 6. CDR3 DNA: TGTGCCAGCAGCCGGGACAGGGGGTTAGGTCAGCCCCAGCATTTT. Residues: CASSRDRGLGQPQHF.

This clonotype appeared a single time. The chain combines TRBV6-6 with TRBJ2-3; D perhaps matches TRBD1 (5 bases). This CDR3 contains 13 residues. Trimming removed 5 bases from V and 9 bases from J, with 15 bases in between. Germline V gives CDR1 MNHNY, CDR2 SVGAGI (reference sequence). CDR3 in DNA: TGTGCCAGCAGTGATTGGACACTCCAAACGCAGTATTTT. This translates into CASSDWTLQTQYF.

Concerning this clonotype: A read error is possible here, since a much larger clone lies one base away. CDR3 nucleotide sequence: TGTGCCAGGAGCTTTCCCGGACAGGTTTACGAGCAGTACTTC. Protein: CARSFPGQVYEQYF. V gene TRBV7-2 combines with J gene TRBJ2-7; 7 positions match TRBD1. Germline V gives CDR1 SGHTA, CDR2 FQGNSA. The CDR3 spans 14 residues.

The CDR3 is CASSYGGTGTAAFF. The CDR3, as DNA: TGTGCCAGCAGTTACGGCGGAACCGGGACTGCGGCTTTCTTT. The genes are TRBV6-5 and TRBJ1-1, with D possibly TRBD1 on 5 matching bases. CDR3 length: 14 residues. V was trimmed by 2 bases and J by 11 bases, leaving 18 bases between them. The germline gives CDR1 MNHEY, CDR2 SVGAGI.

The gene calls are TRBV6-4 and TRBJ2-1, with 10 bases aligning to TRBD1. Germline assignment: CDR1 MRHNA and CDR2 SNTAGT. V was pared by 10 bases and J by 2 bases, with 14 bases of the junction left unmatched. The CDR3 sequence is 17 residues long. CDR3 protein: CANSLLPGQGPYNEQFF. The CDR3 nucleotides are TGTGCCAACAGCCTTCTACCGGGACAGGGGCCCTACAATGAGCAGTTCTTC.

The V and J genes are TRBV6-5 and TRBJ2-7, with D tentatively TRBD1 or TRBD2 (5 bases each). This CDR3 spans 15 amino acids. Per germline, CDR1 MNHEY and CDR2 SVGAGI. V was shortened by 5 bases and J by 2 bases, with 16 bases between the two germline ends. CDR3 protein: CASSLGTATTYEQYF. As DNA, the CDR3 is TGTGCCAGCAGTCTCGGGACGGCTACGACCTACGAGCAGTACTTC.

This clonotype was seen more than once but under ten times. The CDR3 reads CASSWGTGGDLSYEQYF. In nucleotides, the CDR3 is TGTGCCAGCAGTTGGGGTACAGGGGGGGACTTGTCCTACGAGCAGTACTTC. The V call is TRBV6-5, the J call TRBJ2-7; maybe TRBD1 (8 bases). The CDR3 loop spans 17 amino acids. Germline CDR1 and CDR2: MNHEY and SVGAGI. V shed 4 bases and J shed 1 base, with 20 bases lying between them.

The rearrangement uses TRBV27 and TRBJ2-2; a weak D match, TRBD2 (5 bases). The CDR3 spans 18 residues. Germline assignment: CDR1 MNHEY and CDR2 SMNVEV (reference sequence). Trimming took off 10 bases at V and 2 bases at J, with 26 bases between the two ends. The CDR3 DNA is TGTGCCACACACCCAGTAATGGTCGGGGTAGGAAACACCGGGGAGCTGTTTTTT. The encoded protein is CATHPVMVGVGNTGELFF.

This chain links TRBV6-5 with TRBJ2-6; 10 bases line up with TRBD1. CDR3 length: 18 residues. The J segment lost 1 base and the V segment lost 5 bases, leaving 8 bases of the junction unmatched. Germline V lookup: CDR1 MNHEY, CDR2 SVGAGI. The CDR3 DNA follows: TGTGCCAGCAGTGACAGGGGGCGATATTTATCTGGGGCCAACGTCCTGACTTTC. This encodes CASSDRGRYLSGANVLTF.

This chain joins TRBV27 and TRBJ2-7, with 7 nucleotides matching TRBD1. J was trimmed by 2 bases and V by 6 bases; bases with no gene match: 7. The CDR3 is made up of 14 amino acids. Germline loops: CDR1 MNHEY, CDR2 SMNVEV (reference sequence). CDR3 DNA sequence: TGTGCCAGCAGACCTCGACAGGGTGCCTACGAGCAGTACGTC. Its protein is CASRPRQGAYEQYV.

CDR3 DNA: TGTGCCAGCAGTTACAATGGGGGGGACGTGACCCAGTACTTC. This codes for CASSYNGGDVTQYF. This chain connects TRBV6-8 to TRBJ2-5; TRBD2 agrees at 7 bases. This CDR3 has 14 amino acids. Germline V gene sequence: CDR1 MNHGY, CDR2 SAAAGT. The V and J ends lost 2 bases and 7 bases, in that order; junction bases with no gene match: 7.

Details on this clonotype: This may arise from a read error, as a much more abundant clone is one base away. Because it lacks the conserved phenylalanine or tryptophan at the end, this CDR3 is likely a read error. The chain recombines TRBV29-1 with TRBJ2-1; D is possibly TRBD2 (6 bases). The CDR3 has 19 amino acids. V was clipped by 0 bases and J by 0 bases, with 21 bases between them. Germline V CDR1 and CDR2: SQVTM, ANQGSEA. The CDR3: CSVEDPRAPRAGSYNEQFS. The CDR3 region has the DNA TGCAGCGTTGAAGATCCCAGGGCTCCTAGAGCGGGCTCCTACAATGAGCAGTTCTCC.